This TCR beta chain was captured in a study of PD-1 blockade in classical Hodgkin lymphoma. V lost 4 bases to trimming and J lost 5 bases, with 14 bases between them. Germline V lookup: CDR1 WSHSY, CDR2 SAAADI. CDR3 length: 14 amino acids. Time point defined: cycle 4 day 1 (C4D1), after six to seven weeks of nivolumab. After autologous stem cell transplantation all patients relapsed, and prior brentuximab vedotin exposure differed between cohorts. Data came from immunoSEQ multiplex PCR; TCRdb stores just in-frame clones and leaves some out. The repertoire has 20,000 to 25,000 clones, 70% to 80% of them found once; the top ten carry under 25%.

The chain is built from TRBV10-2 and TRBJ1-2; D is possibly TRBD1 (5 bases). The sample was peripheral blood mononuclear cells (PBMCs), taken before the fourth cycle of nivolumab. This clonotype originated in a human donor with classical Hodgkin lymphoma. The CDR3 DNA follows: TGCGCCAGCAGTGCCACGACAGAGACATATGGCTACACCTTC. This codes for CASSATTETYGYTF.